Listed below are T cell receptor beta chains from one sample, sequenced in a study of cytomegalovirus exposure and HLA in healthy donors. Sequencing used immunoSEQ multiplex PCR; TCRdb keeps in-frame clones, though not all of them. Among some 140,000 clones, approximately 89% were seen once, and the ten largest hold about 9.9%. Source material: PBMCs. These TCRs come from a woman younger than 35 in good health and CMV-seropositive. Each CDR3 is given with its conserved first and last residue. A D gene is named only where the DNA matches it firmly. The listing skips clone size in some rows; elsewhere it reads once, few, many or a size class.

>once|TRBJ2-1|TRBV19|NA
CASSPYPKTVSANEQFF
TGTGCCAGTAGTCCCTACCCTAAGACAGTGTCCGCAAATGAGCAGTTCTTC
>NA|TRBJ1-1|TRBV28|TRBD1
CASSPTGTDDTEAFF
TGTGCCAGCAGTCCCACAGGGACAGACGACACTGAAGCTTTCTTT
>NA|TRBJ2-1|TRBV4-2|NA
CASSQVGGNEQFF
TGTGCCAGCAGCCAAGTAGGCGGAAATGAGCAGTTCTTC
>NA|TRBJ1-3|TRBV7-2|NA
CASSLAPLGAGNTIYF
TGTGCCAGCAGCTTAGCGCCCCTAGGAGCTGGAAACACCATATATTTT
>NA|TRBJ1-2|TRBV27|TRBD1
CASSQTGTGVNYGYTF
TGTGCCAGCAGCCAAACCGGGACAGGAGTTAACTATGGCTACACCTTC
>NA|TRBJ1-1|TRBV28|NA
CASITTPNTEAFF
TGTGCCAGCATTACAACCCCGAACACTGAAGCTTTCTTT
>NA|TRBJ2-7|TRBV27|TRBD1
CASRTLTGSLEQYF
TGTGCCAGCCGGACCCTGACAGGGAGTCTCGAGCAGTACTTC
>NA|TRBJ1-2|TRBV6-5|NA
CASSPGVGYGYTF
TGTGCCAGCAGCCCAGGGGTCGGCTATGGCTACACCTTC
>once|TRBJ2-5|TRBV4-2|NA
CASSQDRGETQYF
TGTGCCAGCAGCCAAGATAGGGGGGAGACCCAGTACTTC
>NA|TRBJ1-1|TRBV7-9|NA
CASSLGGNTRTGAEAFF
TGTGCCAGCAGCTTGGGGGGAAACACGAGGACGGGCGCTGAAGCTTTCTTT